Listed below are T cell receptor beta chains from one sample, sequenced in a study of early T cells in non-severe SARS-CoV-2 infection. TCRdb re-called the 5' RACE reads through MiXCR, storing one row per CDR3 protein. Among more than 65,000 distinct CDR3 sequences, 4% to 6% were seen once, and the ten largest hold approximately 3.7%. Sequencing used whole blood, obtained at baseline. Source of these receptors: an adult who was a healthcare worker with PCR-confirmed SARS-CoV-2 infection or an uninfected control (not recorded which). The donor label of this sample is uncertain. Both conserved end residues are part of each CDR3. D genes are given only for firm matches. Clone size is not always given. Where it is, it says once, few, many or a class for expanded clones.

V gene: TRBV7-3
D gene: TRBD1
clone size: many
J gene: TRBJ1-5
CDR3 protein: CASSYDRGQPQHF
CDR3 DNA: TGTGCCAGCAGCTATGACAGGGGTCAGCCCCAGCATTTT

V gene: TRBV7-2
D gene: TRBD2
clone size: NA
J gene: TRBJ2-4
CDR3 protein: CASSLSGGVGKNIQYF
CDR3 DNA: TGTGCCAGCAGCCTTAGCGGGGGGGTTGGCAAAAACATTCAGTACTTC

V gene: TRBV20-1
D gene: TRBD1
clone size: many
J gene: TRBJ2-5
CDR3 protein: CSAVDRDRGQETQYF
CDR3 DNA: TGCAGTGCTGTCGACCGGGACAGGGGGCAAGAGACCCAGTACTTC

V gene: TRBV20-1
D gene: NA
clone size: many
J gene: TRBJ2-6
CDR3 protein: CSARDFRGSGANVLTF
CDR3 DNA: TGCAGTGCTAGAGATTTTAGGGGCTCTGGGGCCAACGTCCTGACTTTC

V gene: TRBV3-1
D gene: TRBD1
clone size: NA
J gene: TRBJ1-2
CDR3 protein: CASSPGGTGSHTF
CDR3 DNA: TGTGCCAGCAGCCCCGGAGGGACAGGCTCCCACACCTTC

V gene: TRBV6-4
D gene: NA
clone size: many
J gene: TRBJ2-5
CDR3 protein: CASSGAAGQETQYF
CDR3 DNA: TGTGCCAGCAGTGGTGCGGCGGGGCAAGAGACCCAGTACTTC

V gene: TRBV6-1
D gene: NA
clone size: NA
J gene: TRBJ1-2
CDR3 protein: CASSGPGRSDVYGYGYTF
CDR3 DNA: TGTGCCAGCAGTGGACCAGGGAGGAGCGACGTCTATGGCTATGGCTACACCTTC

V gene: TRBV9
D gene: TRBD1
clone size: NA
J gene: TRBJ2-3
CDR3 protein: CASSPDRVQGDTQYF
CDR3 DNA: TGTGCCAGCAGCCCGGACAGGGTACAAGGAGATACGCAGTATTTT

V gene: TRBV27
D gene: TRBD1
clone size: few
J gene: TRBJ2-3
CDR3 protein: CASRQGQGALHTQYF
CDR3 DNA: TGTGCCAGCAGGCAGGGACAGGGGGCTTTGCATACGCAGTATTTT

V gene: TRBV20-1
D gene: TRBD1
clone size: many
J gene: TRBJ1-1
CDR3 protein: CSARTGTGDEAFF
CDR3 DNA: TGCAGTGCTAGGACCGGTACAGGGGATGAAGCTTTCTTT

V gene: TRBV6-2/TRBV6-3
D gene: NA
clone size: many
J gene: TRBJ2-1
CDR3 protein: CASSWAGGYTHEQFF
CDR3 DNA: TGTGCCAGCAGTTGGGCGGGCGGGTATACTCACGAGCAGTTCTTC

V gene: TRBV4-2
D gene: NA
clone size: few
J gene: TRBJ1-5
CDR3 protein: CASSQEQGPQPQHF
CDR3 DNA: TGTGCCAGCAGCCAGGAACAGGGACCCCAGCCCCAGCATTTT

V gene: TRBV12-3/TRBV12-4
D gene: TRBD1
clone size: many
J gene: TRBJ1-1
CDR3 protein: CASTQGARTEAFF
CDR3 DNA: TGTGCCAGCACCCAGGGGGCCCGAACTGAAGCTTTCTTT

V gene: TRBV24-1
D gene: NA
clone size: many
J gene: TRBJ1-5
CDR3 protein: CATRGAGNQPQHF
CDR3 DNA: TGTGCCACCAGGGGGGCAGGCAATCAGCCCCAGCATTTT

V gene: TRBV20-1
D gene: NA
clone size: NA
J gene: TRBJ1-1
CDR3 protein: CSASRGDTEAFF
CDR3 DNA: TGCAGTGCTAGTAGAGGGGACACTGAAGCTTTCTTT

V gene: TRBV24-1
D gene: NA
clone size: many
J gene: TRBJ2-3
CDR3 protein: CATSDRTGGADTQYF
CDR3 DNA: TGTGCCACCAGTGATAGGACAGGAGGGGCAGATACGCAGTATTTT

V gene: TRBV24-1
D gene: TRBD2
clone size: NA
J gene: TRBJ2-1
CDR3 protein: CATSDWVTSGGYNEQFF
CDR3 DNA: TGTGCCACCAGTGATTGGGTGACTAGCGGGGGGTACAATGAGCAGTTCTTC

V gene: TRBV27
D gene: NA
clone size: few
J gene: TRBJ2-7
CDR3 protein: CASSLIGSEQYF
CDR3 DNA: TGTGCCAGCAGTTTAATAGGTAGCGAGCAGTACTTC

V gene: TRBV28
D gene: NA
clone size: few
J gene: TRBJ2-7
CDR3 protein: CASSLRGPYEQYF
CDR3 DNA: TGTGCCAGCAGTTTAAGGGGCCCCTACGAGCAGTACTTC

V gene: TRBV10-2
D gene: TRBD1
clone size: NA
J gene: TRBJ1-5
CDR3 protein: CASRKDRDLAKPQHF
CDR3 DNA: TGCGCCAGCAGAAAAGACAGGGACCTGGCCAAGCCCCAGCATTTT

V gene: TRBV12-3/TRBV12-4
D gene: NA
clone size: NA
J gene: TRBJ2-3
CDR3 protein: CAGSSTDTQYF
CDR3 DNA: TGTGCCGGATCCTCTACAGATACGCAGTATTTT

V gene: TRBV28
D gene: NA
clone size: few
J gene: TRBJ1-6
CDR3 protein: CASSPTGTTPGNSPLHF
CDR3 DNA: TGTGCCAGCAGTCCCACCGGGACCACCCCTGGTAATTCACCCCTCCACTTT

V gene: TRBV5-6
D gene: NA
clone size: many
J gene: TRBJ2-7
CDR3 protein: CASSLTGGTYEQYF
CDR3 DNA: TGTGCCAGCAGCTTGACCGGGGGTACCTACGAGCAGTACTTC

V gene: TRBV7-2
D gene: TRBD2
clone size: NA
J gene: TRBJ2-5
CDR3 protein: CASSLVSFSGGQETQYF
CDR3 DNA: TGTGCCAGCAGCTTAGTCTCATTTAGCGGGGGGCAAGAGACCCAGTACTTC

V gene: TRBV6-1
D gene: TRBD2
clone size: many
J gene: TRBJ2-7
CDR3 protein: CASRAQRGGVNEQYF
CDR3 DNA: TGTGCCAGCAGAGCTCAGCGGGGGGGCGTAAACGAGCAGTACTTC

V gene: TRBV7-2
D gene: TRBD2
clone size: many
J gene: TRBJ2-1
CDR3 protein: CASSLGLAAYNEQFF
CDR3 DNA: TGTGCCAGCAGCTTAGGACTAGCGGCCTACAATGAGCAGTTCTTC

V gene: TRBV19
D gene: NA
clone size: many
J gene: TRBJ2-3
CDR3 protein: CATSAAGNTDTQYF
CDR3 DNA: TGTGCCACCTCGGCCGCGGGGAACACAGATACGCAGTATTTT